The 17 T cell receptor beta chains reported below all come from one sample, sequenced in a study of T cell repertoires in cytomegalovirus infection. TCRdb reanalysed the reads using MiXCR and keeps one entry per CDR3 protein. In the table there are approximately 170,000 distinct CDR3 sequences, approximately 17% of which are singletons. Material for sequencing was CD8+ T cells from PBMCs. These receptors were taken from a human donor in good health (CMV status not recorded). Some clones in this sample may be carry-over from other donors' samples.

The chain links TRBV2 to TRBJ1-1; D unclear. Trimming removed 6 bases at V and 0 bases at J, with 8 bases between. Germline loops: CDR1 SNHLY, CDR2 FYNNEI. The CDR3 extends over 13 amino acids. This CDR3 is CASRSSMNTEAFF. The DNA of the CDR3 is TGTGCCAGCAGAAGCAGCATGAACACTGAAGCTTTCTTT.

With respect to this clonotype: The junction differs from germline at one of its ends, possibly a read error. The chain combines TRBV6-2 or TRBV6-3 with TRBJ2-7, with 8 nucleotides matching TRBD2. Germline lookup yields CDR1 MNHEY and CDR2 SVGEGT. CDR3 length: 14 amino acids. The CDR3 here is CASSSLADSYERYF. CDR3 DNA: TGTGCCAGCAGTTCACTAGCGGACTCCTACGAGCGGTACTTC.

The chain joins TRBV29-1 to TRBJ2-1, with TRBD2 identical over 14 bases. V was clipped by 1 base and J by 5 bases; unmatched bases: 4. Germline V gene data show CDR1 as SQVTM and CDR2 as ANQGSEA. This CDR3 spans 16 amino acids. CDR3 nucleotide sequence: TGCAGCGTTGAAGGGACTAGCGGGAGGTTGAACAATGAGCAGTTCTTC. This sequence encodes CSVEGTSGRLNNEQFF.

The V call is TRBV7-2, the J call TRBJ2-7; 7 nucleotides agree with TRBD2. This CDR3 has 18 residues. The junction had 20 bases not matched to a gene; V was cut back by 4 bases and J by 5 bases. The germline gives CDR1 SGHTA, CDR2 FQGNSA. In DNA, the CDR3 is TGTGCCAGCAGCTGGCCTCCTGGGGCGGGAGATGGATCTCACGAGCAGTACTTC. It translates to CASSWPPGAGDGSHEQYF. Variable domain in full (rest from reference TRBV7-2 and TRBJ2-7): GAGVSQSPSNKVTEKGKDVELRCDPISGHTALYWYRQSLGQGLEFLIYFQGNSAPDKSGLPSDRFSAERTGGSVSTLTIQRTQQEDSAVYLCASSWPPGAGDGSHEQYFGPGTRLTVT.

The chain carries TRBV7-9 and TRBJ2-2; D is ambiguous. CDR3 length: 15 residues. V gave up 4 bases and J gave up 6 bases, with 15 bases separating them. The germline V gene has CDR1 SEHNR and CDR2 FQNEAQ (reference sequence). CDR3 amino acids: CASSSNADVAGELFF. The CDR3 region has the DNA TGTGCCAGCAGCTCGAATGCGGATGTCGCCGGGGAGCTGTTTTTT.

The chain carries TRBV4-3 and TRBJ2-2; D possibly uses TRBD1 or TRBD2 (5 bases each). CDR3 length: 14 amino acids. Trimming cost V 4 bases and J 1 base, with 7 bases left between them. CDR1 is LGHNA and CDR2 is YSLEER in the germline V gene. This chain's CDR3 is CASSPGRNTGELFF. For the CDR3, the DNA is TGCGCCAGCAGCCCGGGACGGAACACCGGGGAGCTGTTTTTT.

The rearrangement joins TRBV2 to TRBJ2-1, with D tentatively TRBD2 (6 bases). In germline, CDR1 is SNHLY, CDR2 FYNNEI. The V gene lost 7 bases and the J gene lost 7 bases, with 14 bases spanning the gap. CDR3 size: 13 residues. CDR3 coding DNA: TGTGCCAGCACCCTGGGACTCCTAAATGAGCAGTTCTTC. The encoded protein is CASTLGLLNEQFF. Full variable domain (missing parts from reference TRBV2 and TRBJ2-1): EPEVTQTPSHQVTQMGQEVILRCVPISNHLYFYWYRQILGQKVEFLVSFYNNEISEKSEIFDDQFSVERPDGSNFTLKIRSTKLEDSAMYFCASTLGLLNEQFFGPGTRLTVL.

This clonotype showed up just a few times. The chain uses TRBV14 and TRBJ1-1; TRBD1 might be the D (5 bases). Per germline, CDR1 SGHDN and CDR2 FVKESK. The V gene lost 0 bases and the J gene lost 7 bases, with 12 bases spanning the gap. The CDR3 is 14 residues long. DNA for the CDR3: TGTGCCAGCAGCCAAGATGGGTACAGGTATGAAGCTTTCTTT. It is translated as CASSQDGYRYEAFF. The variable domain in full, completed from reference TRBV14 and TRBJ1-1, reads EAGVTQFPSHSVIEKGQTVTLRCDPISGHDNLYWYRRVMGKEIKFLLHFVKESKQDESGMPNNRFLAERTGGTYSTLKVQPAELEDSGVYFCASSQDGYRYEAFFGQGTRLTVV.

The chain joins TRBV27 to TRBJ2-1; D gene ambiguous. This CDR3 comprises 11 residues. Trimming removed 3 bases at V and 8 bases at J, with 5 bases between. Germline loops: CDR1 MNHEY, CDR2 SMNVEV (reference sequence). The CDR3 protein is CASSFKDEQFF. The CDR3 DNA sequence: TGTGCCAGCAGTTTTAAGGATGAGCAGTTCTTC.

The table lists this clonotype with many counts. The chain employs TRBV6-2 or TRBV6-3 and TRBJ1-1, with D perhaps matching TRBD1 (6 bases). V shed 4 bases and J shed 2 bases, with 17 bases lying between them. The CDR3 length is 16 residues. Germline V gene sequence: CDR1 MNHEY, CDR2 SVGEGT. Here the CDR3 reads CASSSSWGGRNTEAFF. The CDR3, as DNA: TGTGCCAGCAGTTCCTCATGGGGGGGCCGAAACACTGAAGCTTTCTTT.

This chain joins TRBV7-8 and TRBJ2-7; D is perhaps TRBD2 (6 bases). The germline gives CDR1 SGHVS, CDR2 FQNEAQ. The CDR3 length is 14 residues. The V gene lost 5 bases and the J gene lost 4 bases, with 15 bases spanning the gap. The CDR3: CASSPGGFQYEQYF. The CDR3 DNA reads as TGTGCCAGCAGCCCCGGGGGTTTCCAATACGAGCAGTACTTC.

This clonotype was counted a few times. The chain uses TRBV28 and TRBJ2-3, with TRBD2 matching over 10 bases. The CDR3 is made up of 18 amino acids. The trim removed 2 bases at V and 0 bases at J, leaving 8 bases unmatched. Germline values: CDR1 MDHEN, CDR2 SYDVKM. CDR3 protein: CASSLAGTSAVSTDTQYF. CDR3 coding DNA: TGTGCCAGCAGTTTAGCGGGGACTAGCGCCGTTAGCACAGATACGCAGTATTTT.

This clonotype is a singleton in its sample. One end of the junction fails to match germline, which may point to a read error. The rearrangement joins TRBV5-6 to TRBJ2-3, with 7 bases lining up with TRBD2. The CDR3 totals 16 residues. CDR1 and CDR2 from the germline V gene are SGHDT and YYEEEE. The CDR3 is CVSSASGDRYTDTQYF. CDR3 DNA sequence: TGTGTCAGCAGCGCCAGCGGGGACCGCTACACAGATACGCAGTATTTT.

This chain joins TRBV5-6 and TRBJ1-1, with 7 bases matching TRBD1. V lost 3 bases and J lost 0; bases outside the gene matches: 5. The CDR3 runs 15 residues. In germline, CDR1 is SGHDT, CDR2 YYEEEE. CDR3 coding DNA: TGTGCCAGCAGCTCGAGGGACAGCCTGAACACTGAAGCTTTCTTT. Translated, it gives CASSSRDSLNTEAFF.

This clonotype was seen a handful of times. The chain links TRBV11-2 to TRBJ1-2, with D tentatively TRBD1 (5 bases). Trimming left V 2 bases short and J 6 bases short, with 16 bases between. Germline V CDR1 and CDR2: SGHAT, FQNNGV. CDR3 length equals 15 residues. The CDR3 sequence: CASSLSMVGGNGYTF. CDR3 bases: TGTGCCAGCAGCTTAAGCATGGTGGGGGGGAATGGCTACACCTTC.

This chain uses TRBV28 with TRBJ2-1, with D possibly matching TRBD2 (6 bases). The CDR3 loop spans 12 amino acids. Germline V gene lookup returns CDR1 MDHEN and CDR2 SYDVKM. V was trimmed by 3 bases and J by 15 bases, leaving 15 bases between them. The DNA of the CDR3 is TGTGCCAGCAGTTTTGGAGGTGGAGGGTGGTTCTTC. Its translation is CASSFGGGGWFF.

The chain joins TRBV28 to TRBJ2-2, with D uncertain. Looked up from germline, CDR1 is MDHEN and CDR2 is SYDVKM. The CDR3 spans 12 residues. Deletions cut 4 bases from V and 7 bases from J, with 7 bases between. CDR3 in amino acids: CASSYVGGELFF. The CDR3 coding sequence is TGTGCCAGCAGTTATGTTGGCGGGGAGCTGTTTTTT. The full variable domain, with the rest looked up from reference TRBV28 and TRBJ2-2, is DVKVTQSSRYLVKRTGEKVFLECVQDMDHENMFWYRQDPGLGLRLIYFSYDVKMKEKGDIPEGYSVSREKKERFSLILESASTNQTSMYLCASSYVGGELFFGEGSRLTVL.